This passage covers 4 T cell receptor beta chains from one sample sequenced in a study of kidney transplant recipient with SARS-CoV-2 infection. TCRdb re-called the reads with MiXCR, one entry per CDR3 protein. The table lists about 250,000 distinct CDR3 sequences, under 30% of them singletons. This material consisted of a blood sample, taken at baseline and on roughly day 120 from a kidney transplant recipient. The source of these receptors is a young adult male patient who had COVID-19 and was a kidney transplant recipient. Certain T cells may be donor cells from the graft.

This clonotype came up many times. The rearrangement links TRBV7-2 to TRBJ1-2; D call uncertain. The germline CDR1 and CDR2 sequences are SGHTA and FQGNSA. Trimming cost V 5 bases and J 4 bases, with 23 bases left between them. This CDR3 is built from 17 residues. The CDR3 spells CASSTQCRDGKTYGYTF. The CDR3 region has the DNA TGTGCCAGCAGCACACAGTGCAGAGACGGAAAGACCTATGGCTACACCTTC.

The table lists this clonotype with many counts. The chain carries TRBV6-1 and TRBJ1-2; D is undetermined. V lost 5 bases, J lost 4 bases, and 23 bases lay in between. Germline V gives CDR1 MNHNS, CDR2 SASEGT. The CDR3 covers 17 residues. CDR3 nucleotide sequence: TGTGCCAGCAGTAGAGGCTTGGAATGTAGAAAGACCTATGGCTACACCTTC. This gives the protein CASSRGLECRKTYGYTF.

This clonotype was seen at least ten times. V and J are TRBV10-1 and TRBJ2-1; 10 bases match TRBD2. Germline CDR1 and CDR2: WNHNN and SYGVQD (reference sequence). The CDR3 length is 16 residues. The J segment lost 7 bases and the V segment lost 0 bases, leaving 6 bases of the junction unmatched. The chain's CDR3 is CASSESSGRAGNEQFF. The DNA for the CDR3 is TGCGCCAGCAGTGAGTCCAGCGGGAGGGCCGGGAATGAGCAGTTCTTC.

In this sample, this clonotype turned up many times. The gene calls are TRBV30 and TRBJ1-1; 8 positions agree with TRBD1. Germline trimming cut 0 bases from V and 11 bases from J; bases unmatched to any gene: 5. CDR1 and CDR2 (germline): GTSNPN, SVGIG (reference sequence). This CDR3 has 12 residues. The CDR3 DNA is TGTGCCTGGAGTGTAGCGGACAGGGCTGCTTTCTTT. It codes for CAWSVADRAAFF.